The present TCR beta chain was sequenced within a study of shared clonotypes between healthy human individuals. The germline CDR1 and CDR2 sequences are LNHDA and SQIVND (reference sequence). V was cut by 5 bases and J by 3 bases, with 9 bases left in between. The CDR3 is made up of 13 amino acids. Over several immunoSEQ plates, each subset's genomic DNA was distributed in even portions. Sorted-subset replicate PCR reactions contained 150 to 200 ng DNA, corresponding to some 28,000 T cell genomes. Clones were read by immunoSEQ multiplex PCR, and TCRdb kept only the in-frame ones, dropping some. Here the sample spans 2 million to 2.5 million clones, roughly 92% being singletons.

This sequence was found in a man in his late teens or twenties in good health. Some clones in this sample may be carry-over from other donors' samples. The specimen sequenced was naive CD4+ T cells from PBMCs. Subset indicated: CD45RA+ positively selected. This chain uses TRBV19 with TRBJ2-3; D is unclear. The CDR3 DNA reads TGTGCCAGTAGTTGGGGTGCAACAGATACGCAGTATTTT. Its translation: CASSWGATDTQYF.